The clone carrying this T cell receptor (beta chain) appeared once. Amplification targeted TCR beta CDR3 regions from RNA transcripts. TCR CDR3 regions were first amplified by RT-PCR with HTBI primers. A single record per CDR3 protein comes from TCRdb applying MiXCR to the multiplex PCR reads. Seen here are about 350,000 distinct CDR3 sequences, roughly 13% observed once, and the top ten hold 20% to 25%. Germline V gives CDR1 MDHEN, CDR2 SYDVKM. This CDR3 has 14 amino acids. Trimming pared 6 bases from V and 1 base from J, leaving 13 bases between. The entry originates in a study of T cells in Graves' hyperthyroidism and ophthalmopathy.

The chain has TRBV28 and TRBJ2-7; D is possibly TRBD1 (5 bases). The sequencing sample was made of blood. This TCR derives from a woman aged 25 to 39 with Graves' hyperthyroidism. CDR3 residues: CASRLPAGSYEQYF. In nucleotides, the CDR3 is TGTGCCAGCAGGTTACCCGCAGGGTCCTACGAGCAGTACTTC.